The clone carrying this TCR beta chain occurred once. The data stem from a study of blood T cell repertoires in COVID-19. Study details: Both acute and convalescent COVID-19 samples were obtained from the United States, Italy and Spain. PBMCs, B-cell-depleted T cells, or T cells were the source of the cDNA or gDNA that made up the material.

The CDR3 extends over 13 amino acids. From germline, CDR1 is SGHDT and CDR2 YYEEEE. Trimming took off 3 bases at V and 0 bases at J, with 7 bases between the two ends. Seattle patients were enrolled while actively infected and followed longitudinally. The authors' processing: Amplification of reference gene primers was used by the study to estimate nucleated cell counts. This table comes from immunoSEQ multiplex PCR, and its TCRdb copy is limited to in-frame clones, with some not included. Clone size and the V and J calls come from that table; the DNA yielded D and trimming. In the table there are some 190,000 clones, around 81% of which are singletons.

This receptor was identified in a woman in her thirties or forties with COVID-19, enrolled during active disease. The chain joins TRBV5-6 to TRBJ2-7, with D tentatively TRBD1 (6 bases). The sequenced sample consisted of peripheral blood. The CDR3 protein is CASSWTVSYEQYF. In DNA, the CDR3 is TGTGCCAGCAGCTGGACAGTCTCCTACGAGCAGTACTTC.